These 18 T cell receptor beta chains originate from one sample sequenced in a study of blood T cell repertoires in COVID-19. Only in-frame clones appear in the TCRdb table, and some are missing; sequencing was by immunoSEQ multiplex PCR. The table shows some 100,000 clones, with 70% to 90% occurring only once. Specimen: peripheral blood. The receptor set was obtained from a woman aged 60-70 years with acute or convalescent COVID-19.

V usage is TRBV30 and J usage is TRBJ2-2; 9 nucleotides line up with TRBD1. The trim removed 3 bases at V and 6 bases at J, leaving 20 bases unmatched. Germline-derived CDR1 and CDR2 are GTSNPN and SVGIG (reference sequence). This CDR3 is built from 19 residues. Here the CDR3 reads CAWSLQATGTGSYPGELFF. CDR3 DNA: TGTGCCTGGAGCCTACAAGCGACAGGGACAGGGTCTTATCCCGGGGAGCTGTTTTTT.

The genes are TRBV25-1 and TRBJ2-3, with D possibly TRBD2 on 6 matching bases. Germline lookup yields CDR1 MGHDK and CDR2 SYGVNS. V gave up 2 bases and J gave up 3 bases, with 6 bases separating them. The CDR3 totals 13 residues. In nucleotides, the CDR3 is TGTGCCAGCAGTGAAGGGACTACAGATACGCAGTATTTT. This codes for CASSEGTTDTQYF. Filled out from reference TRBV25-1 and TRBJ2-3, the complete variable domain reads EADIYQTPRYLVIGTGKKITLECSQTMGHDKMYWYQQDPGMELHLIHYSYGVNSTEKGDLSSESTVSRIRTEHFPLTLESARPSHTSQYLCASSEGTTDTQYFGPGTRLTVL.

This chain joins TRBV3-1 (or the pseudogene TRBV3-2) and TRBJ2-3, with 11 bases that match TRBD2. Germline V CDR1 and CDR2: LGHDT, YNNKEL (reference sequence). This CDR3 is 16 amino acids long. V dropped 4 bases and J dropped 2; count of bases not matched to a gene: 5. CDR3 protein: CASSPVAGGTTDTQYF. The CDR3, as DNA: TGTGCCAGCAGCCCCGTAGCGGGAGGGACCACAGATACGCAGTATTTT.

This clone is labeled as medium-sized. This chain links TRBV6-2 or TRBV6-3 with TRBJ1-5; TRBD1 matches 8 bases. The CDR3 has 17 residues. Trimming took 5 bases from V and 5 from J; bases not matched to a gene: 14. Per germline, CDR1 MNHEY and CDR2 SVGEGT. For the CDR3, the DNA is TGTGCCAGCAGTACTAACCCCGACAGGGGATGGTATCAGCCCCAGCATTTT. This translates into CASSTNPDRGWYQPQHF.

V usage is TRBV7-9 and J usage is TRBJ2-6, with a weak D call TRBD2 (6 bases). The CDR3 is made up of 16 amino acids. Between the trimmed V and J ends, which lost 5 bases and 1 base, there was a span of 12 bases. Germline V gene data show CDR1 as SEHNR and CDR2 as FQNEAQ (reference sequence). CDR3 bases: TGTGCCAGCAGCCGGGCAGGGAGGTCTGGGGCCAACGTCCTGACTTTC. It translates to CASSRAGRSGANVLTF.

This CDR3 reads CASSLGLGGLQEPQHF. In DNA, the CDR3 is TGTGCCAGCAGTTTGGGTCTAGGCGGACTGCAGGAGCCCCAGCATTTT. The rearrangement uses TRBV28 and TRBJ1-5; D not resolved. The V end was cut by 3 bases, the J end by 8 bases, with 20 bases between. Germline lookup yields CDR1 MDHEN and CDR2 SYDVKM. The CDR3 contains 16 residues.

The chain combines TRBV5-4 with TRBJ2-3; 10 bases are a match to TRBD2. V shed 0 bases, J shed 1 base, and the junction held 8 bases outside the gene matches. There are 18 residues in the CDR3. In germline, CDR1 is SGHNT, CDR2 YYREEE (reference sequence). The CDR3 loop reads CASSLESSGRAGTDTQYF. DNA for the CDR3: TGTGCCAGCAGCTTGGAGTCCAGCGGGAGGGCCGGCACAGATACGCAGTATTTT.

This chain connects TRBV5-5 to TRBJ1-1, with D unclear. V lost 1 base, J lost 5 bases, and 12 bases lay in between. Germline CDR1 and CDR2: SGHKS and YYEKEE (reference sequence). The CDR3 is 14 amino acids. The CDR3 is CASSLLSERTEAFF. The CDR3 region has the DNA TGTGCCAGCAGCTTGTTATCAGAACGAACTGAAGCTTTCTTT. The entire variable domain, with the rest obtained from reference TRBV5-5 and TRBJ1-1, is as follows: DAGVTQSPTHLIKTRGQQVTLRCSPISGHKSVSWYQQVLGQGPQFIFQYYEKEERGRGNFPDRFSARQFPNYSSELNVNALLLGDSALYLCASSLLSERTEAFFGQGTRLTVV.

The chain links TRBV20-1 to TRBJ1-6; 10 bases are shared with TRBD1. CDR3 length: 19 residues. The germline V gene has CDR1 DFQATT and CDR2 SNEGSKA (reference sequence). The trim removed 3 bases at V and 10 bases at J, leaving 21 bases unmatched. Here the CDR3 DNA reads TGCAGTGCTAGTCTCCCGCTTATTTTTACGGGACAGGGGAACTCACCCCTCCACTTT. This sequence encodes CSASLPLIFTGQGNSPLHF.

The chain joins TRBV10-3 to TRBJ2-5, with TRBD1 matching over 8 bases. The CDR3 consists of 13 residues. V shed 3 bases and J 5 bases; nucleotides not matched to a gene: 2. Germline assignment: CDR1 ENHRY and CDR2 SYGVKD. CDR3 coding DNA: TGTGCCATCAGTGACAGGGGGCCGGAGACCCAGTACTTC. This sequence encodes CAISDRGPETQYF.

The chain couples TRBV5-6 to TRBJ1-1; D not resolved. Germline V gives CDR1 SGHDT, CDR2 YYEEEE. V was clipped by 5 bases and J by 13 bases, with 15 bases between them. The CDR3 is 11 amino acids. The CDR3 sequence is CASSQGTRCFF. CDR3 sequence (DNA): TGTGCCAGCAGTCAAGGAACGAGGTGTTTCTTT.

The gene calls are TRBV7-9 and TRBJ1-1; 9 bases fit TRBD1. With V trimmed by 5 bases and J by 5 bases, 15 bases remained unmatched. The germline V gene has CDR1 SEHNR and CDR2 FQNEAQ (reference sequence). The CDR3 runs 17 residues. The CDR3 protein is CASSGSGQGEWWTEAFF. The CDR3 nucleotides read TGTGCCAGCAGCGGATCGGGACAGGGCGAGTGGTGGACTGAAGCTTTCTTT.

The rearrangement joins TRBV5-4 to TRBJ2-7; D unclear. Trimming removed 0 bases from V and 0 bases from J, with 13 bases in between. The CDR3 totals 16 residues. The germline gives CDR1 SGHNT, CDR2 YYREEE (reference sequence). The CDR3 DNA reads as TGTGCCAGCAGCTTGGCCAACTCTAGAGTCTCCTACGAGCAGTACTTC. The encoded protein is CASSLANSRVSYEQYF.

The CDR3 DNA reads as TGTGCCAGCTCAGCACTCAGGGGATCCGGAAACACCATATATTTT. Translating gives CASSALRGSGNTIYF. V and J are TRBV18 and TRBJ1-3, with D perhaps TRBD1 (6 bases). The CDR3 covers 15 residues. Germline-derived CDR1 and CDR2 are KGHSH and LQKENI. V was clipped by 5 bases and J by 4 bases, with 15 bases between them.

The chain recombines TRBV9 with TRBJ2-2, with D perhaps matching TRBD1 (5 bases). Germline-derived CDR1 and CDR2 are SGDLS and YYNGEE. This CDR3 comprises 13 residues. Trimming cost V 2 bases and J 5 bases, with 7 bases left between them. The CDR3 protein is CASSVQGTGELFF. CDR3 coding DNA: TGTGCCAGCAGCGTTCAGGGAACCGGGGAGCTGTTTTTT.

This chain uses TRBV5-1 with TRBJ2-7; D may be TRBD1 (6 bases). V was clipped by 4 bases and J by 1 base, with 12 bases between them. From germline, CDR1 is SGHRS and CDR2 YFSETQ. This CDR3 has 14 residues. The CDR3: CASSPVTGSYEQYF. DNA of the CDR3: TGCGCCAGCAGCCCCGTTACAGGGTCCTACGAGCAGTACTTC.

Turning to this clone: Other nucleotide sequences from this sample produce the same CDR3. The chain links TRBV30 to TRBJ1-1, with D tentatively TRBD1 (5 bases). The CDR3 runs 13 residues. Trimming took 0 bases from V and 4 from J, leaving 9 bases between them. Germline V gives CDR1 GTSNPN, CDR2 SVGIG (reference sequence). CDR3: CAWSVAGGTEAFF. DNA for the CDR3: TGTGCCTGGAGTGTGGCCGGGGGCACTGAAGCTTTCTTT.

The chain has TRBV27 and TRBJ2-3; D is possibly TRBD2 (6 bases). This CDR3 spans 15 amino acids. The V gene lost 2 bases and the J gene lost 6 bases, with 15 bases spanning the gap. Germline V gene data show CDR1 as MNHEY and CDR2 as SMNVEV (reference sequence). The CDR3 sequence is CASSLGTAFGDTQYF. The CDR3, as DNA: TGTGCCAGCAGTTTAGGGACTGCCTTTGGGGATACGCAGTATTTT.